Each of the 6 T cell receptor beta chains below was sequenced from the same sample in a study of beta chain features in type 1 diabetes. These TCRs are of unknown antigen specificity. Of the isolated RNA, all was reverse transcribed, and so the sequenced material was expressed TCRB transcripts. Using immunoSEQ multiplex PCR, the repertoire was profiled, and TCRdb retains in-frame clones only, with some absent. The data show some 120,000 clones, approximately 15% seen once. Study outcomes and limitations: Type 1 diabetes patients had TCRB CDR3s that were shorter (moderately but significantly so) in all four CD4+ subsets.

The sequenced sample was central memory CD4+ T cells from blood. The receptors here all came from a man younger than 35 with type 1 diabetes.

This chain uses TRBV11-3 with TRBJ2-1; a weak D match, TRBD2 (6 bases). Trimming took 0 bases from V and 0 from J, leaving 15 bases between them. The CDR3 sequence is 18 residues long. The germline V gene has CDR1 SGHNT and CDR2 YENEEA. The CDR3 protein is CASSLDQTGTGSYNEQFF. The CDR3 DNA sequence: TGTGCCAGCAGCTTAGACCAAACCGGGACTGGCTCCTACAATGAGCAGTTCTTC.

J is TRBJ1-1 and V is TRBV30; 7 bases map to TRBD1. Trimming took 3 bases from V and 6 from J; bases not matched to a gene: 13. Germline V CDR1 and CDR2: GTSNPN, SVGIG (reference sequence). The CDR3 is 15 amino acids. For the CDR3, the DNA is TGTGCCTGGAGCACAGAAGGGGGCCTGGGCTCTGAAGCTTTCTTT. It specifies CAWSTEGGLGSEAFF.

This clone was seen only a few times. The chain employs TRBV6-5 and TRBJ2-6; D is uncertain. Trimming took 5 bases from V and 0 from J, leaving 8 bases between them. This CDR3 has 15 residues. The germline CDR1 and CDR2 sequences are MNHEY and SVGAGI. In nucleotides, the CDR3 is TGTGCCAGCAGTCTTCAGGCCTCTGGGGCCAACGTCCTGACTTTC. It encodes CASSLQASGANVLTF.

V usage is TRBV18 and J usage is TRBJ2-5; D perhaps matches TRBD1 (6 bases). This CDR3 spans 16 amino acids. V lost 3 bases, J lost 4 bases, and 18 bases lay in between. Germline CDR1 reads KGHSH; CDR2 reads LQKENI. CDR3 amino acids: CASSPFPGVGTETQYF. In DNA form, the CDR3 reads TGTGCCAGCTCACCCTTCCCAGGGGTGGGGACAGAGACCCAGTACTTC.

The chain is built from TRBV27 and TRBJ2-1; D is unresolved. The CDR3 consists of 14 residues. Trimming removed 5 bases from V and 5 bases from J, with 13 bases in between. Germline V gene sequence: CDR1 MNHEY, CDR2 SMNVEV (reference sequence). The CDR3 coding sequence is TGTGCCAGCAGTCTAACCGGGCAGAACAATGAGCAGTTCTTC. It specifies CASSLTGQNNEQFF.

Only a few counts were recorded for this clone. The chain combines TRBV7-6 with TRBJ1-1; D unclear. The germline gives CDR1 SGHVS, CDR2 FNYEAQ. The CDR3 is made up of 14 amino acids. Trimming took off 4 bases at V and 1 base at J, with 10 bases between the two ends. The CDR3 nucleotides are TGTGCCAGCAGCTCCCCAGGCTCGAACACTGAAGCTTTCTTT. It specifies CASSSPGSNTEAFF.